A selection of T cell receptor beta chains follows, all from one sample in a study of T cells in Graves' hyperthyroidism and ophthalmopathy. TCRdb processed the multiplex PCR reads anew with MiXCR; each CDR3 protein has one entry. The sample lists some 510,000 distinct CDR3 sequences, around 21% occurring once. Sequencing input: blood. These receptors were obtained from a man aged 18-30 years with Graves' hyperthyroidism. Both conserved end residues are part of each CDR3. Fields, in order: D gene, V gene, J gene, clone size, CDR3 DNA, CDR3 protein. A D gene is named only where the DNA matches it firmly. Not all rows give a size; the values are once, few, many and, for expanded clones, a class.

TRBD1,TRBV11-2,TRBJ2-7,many,TGTGCCAGCAGCACCCCCCGGGACAGGGATAAATACGAGCAGTACTTC,CASSTPRDRDKYEQYF
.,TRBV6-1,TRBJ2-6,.,TGTGCCAGCAGGGGCTTTTACCTCTCTGGGGCCAACGTCCTGACTTTC,CASRGFYLSGANVLTF
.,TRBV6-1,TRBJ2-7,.,TGTGCCAGCAGGCCCTTCCCGATAGCGTTCGGCTCCTACGAGCAGTACTTC,CASRPFPIAFGSYEQYF
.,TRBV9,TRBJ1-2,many,TGTGCCAGCAGCGTAGGACAGGAATTAGGCTACACCTTC,CASSVGQELGYTF
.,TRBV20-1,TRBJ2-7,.,TGCAGTGCTACCACCCCACCGTTTCAGTACTTC,CSATTPPFQYF
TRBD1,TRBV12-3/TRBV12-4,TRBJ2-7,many,TGTGCCAGCAGTTTGCGGCCAGGGGGTGCCGAGCAGTACTTC,CASSLRPGGAEQYF
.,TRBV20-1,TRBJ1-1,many,TGCAGTGCTGCCTGGATGGGACGGCGAGCTTTCTTT,CSAAWMGRRAFF
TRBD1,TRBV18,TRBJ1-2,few,TGTGCCAGCTCACCAGGGGACGACAGGGGGCCGTCTGGCTACACCTTC,CASSPGDDRGPSGYTF
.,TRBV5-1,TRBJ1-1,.,TGCGCCAGCAGCTTGGTGGGGGGGCGCGCGACTGAAGCTTTCTTT,CASSLVGGRATEAFF
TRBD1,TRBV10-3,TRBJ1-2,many,TGTGCCATCAGTGAGTCGGGACAGGGGATTAACTATGGCTACACCTTC,CAISESGQGINYGYTF
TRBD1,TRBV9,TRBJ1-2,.,TGTGCCAGCAGCGTAGCAGGGGGGAATGGCTACACCTTC,CASSVAGGNGYTF
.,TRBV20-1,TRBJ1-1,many,TGCAGTGCTAGGTCACAGAAGTGGAACACTGAAGCTTTCTTT,CSARSQKWNTEAFF
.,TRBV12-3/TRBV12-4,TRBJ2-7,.,TGTGCCAGCAGTTTCGGGACACAACACTCCTACGAGCAGTACTTC,CASSFGTQHSYEQYF
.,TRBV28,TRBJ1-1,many,TGTGCCAGCAGTTTTAGGGGGGTGAACACTGAAGCTTTCTTT,CASSFRGVNTEAFF
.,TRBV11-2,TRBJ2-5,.,TGTGCCATCAGCCGAGGAGGACAGTTAGAGACCCGGTACTTC,CAISRGGQLETRYF
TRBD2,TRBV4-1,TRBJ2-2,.,TGCGCCAGCAGCCAATACCCGGGGGGGCCGACCGGGGAGCTGTTTTTT,CASSQYPGGPTGELFF
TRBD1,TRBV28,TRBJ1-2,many,TGTGCCATTCTGACTAGGGGACAGGGGAACTATGGCTACACCTTC,CAILTRGQGNYGYTF
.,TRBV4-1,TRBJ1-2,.,TGCGCCAGCAGCCAAGAACCGGCAGGGCTGGCGGGAGTTACCTTC,CASSQEPAGLAGVTF
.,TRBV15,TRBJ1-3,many,TGTGCCACCAGCAGAAGCCAGAGCTCTGGAAACACCATATATTTT,CATSRSQSSGNTIYF
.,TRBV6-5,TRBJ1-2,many,TGTGCCAGCAGCCCCTCTCCGCTCCTATATGGCTACACCTTC,CASSPSPLLYGYTF
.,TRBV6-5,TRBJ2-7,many,TGTGCCAGCAGTTACGCTAAACGTGTCGAGCAGTACTTC,CASSYAKRVEQYF
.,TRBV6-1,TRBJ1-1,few,TGTGCCAGCAGTGAATGGCTTTCCGCGACTGAAGCTTTCTTT,CASSEWLSATEAFF
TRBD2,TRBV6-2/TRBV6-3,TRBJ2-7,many,TGTGCCAGCCGAGGCCAGCGGGGGGCCTACGAGCAGTACTTC,CASRGQRGAYEQYF
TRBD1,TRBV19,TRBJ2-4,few,TGTGCCAGTAGTAGGTCAGGGGGTCCCAAAAACATTCAGTACTTC,CASSRSGGPKNIQYF
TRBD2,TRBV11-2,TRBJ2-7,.,TGTGCCAGCAGCTTAGATTCCGGGGGGACCTACGAGCAGTACTTC,CASSLDSGGTYEQYF
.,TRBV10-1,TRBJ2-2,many,TGCGCCACCTCCCTGGACACCGGGGAGCTGTTTTTT,CATSLDTGELFF
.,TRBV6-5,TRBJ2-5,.,TGTGCCAGCAGTTACGGGGCGGTCGGGGTCCAAGAGACCCAGTACTTC,CASSYGAVGVQETQYF
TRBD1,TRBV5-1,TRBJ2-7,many,TGCGCCAGCAGCTCCCCCGGGACAGGGGGCGACGAGCAGTACTTC,CASSSPGTGGDEQYF
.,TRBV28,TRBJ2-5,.,TGTGCCAGCAGACCGCAGCCAGTAGGTGGGGAGACCAAGTACTTC,CASRPQPVGGETKYF
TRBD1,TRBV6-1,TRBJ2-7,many,TGTGCCAGCAGCCAGGACAGGGGGCACGGCGAGCAGTACTTC,CASSQDRGHGEQYF
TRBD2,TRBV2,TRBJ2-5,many,TGTGCCAGCAGGGCGACTAGCGGTGAAGAGACCCAGTACTTC,CASRATSGEETQYF
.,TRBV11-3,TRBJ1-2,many,TGTGCCAGCAGCTTAGGAGGGGAGCGTTTTAACTATGGCTACACCTTC,CASSLGGERFNYGYTF
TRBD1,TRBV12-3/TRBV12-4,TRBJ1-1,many,TGTGCCAGCAGTGGAGGACAGGGGAACACTGAAGCTTTCTTT,CASSGGQGNTEAFF
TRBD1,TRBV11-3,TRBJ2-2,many,TGTGCCAGCAGCCCTAGACAGGGGGGGCCCGGGGAGCTGTTTTTT,CASSPRQGGPGELFF
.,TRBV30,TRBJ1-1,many,TGTGCCTGGAGTGTGAGGGGGAACACTGAAGCTTTCTTT,CAWSVRGNTEAFF
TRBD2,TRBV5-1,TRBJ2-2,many,TGCGCCAGCAGCTTGGTGGCGGGGGGCACGAACACCGGGGAGCTGTTTTTT,CASSLVAGGTNTGELFF
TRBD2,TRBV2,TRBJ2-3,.,TGTGCCAGCAGTCCCGACTACGGGGGGACAGATACGCAGTATTTT,CASSPDYGGTDTQYF
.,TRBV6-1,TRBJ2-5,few,TGTGCCAGCAGAGCCGGGACACATGAAGAGACCCAGTACTTC,CASRAGTHEETQYF
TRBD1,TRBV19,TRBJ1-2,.,TGTGCCAGTGTCCGGGACAGGGATTACTATGGCTACACCTTC,CASVRDRDYYGYTF
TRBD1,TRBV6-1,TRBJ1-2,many,TGTGCCAGCGGAGACAGGGCGAATGTTGCATACACCTTC,CASGDRANVAYTF
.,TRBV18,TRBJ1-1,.,TGTGCCAGCTCGCCCTACCGGGAGTGGGGGACTGAAGCTTTCTTT,CASSPYREWGTEAFF
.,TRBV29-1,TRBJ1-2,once,TGCAGCGTTGCTGCAGGGTTTTTCTATGGCTACACCTTC,CSVAAGFFYGYTF
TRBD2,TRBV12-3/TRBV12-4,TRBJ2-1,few,TGTGCCGGCAGCCTCAGCGGGGGGCTCGGCCAAGTGATCCCCTACAATGAGCAGTTCTTC,CAGSLSGGLGQVIPYNEQFF
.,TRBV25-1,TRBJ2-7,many,TGTGCCAGCAGTGAATGGGGAACCTACGAGCAGTACTTC,CASSEWGTYEQYF
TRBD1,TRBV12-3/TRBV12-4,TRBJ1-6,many,TGTGCCAGCACTGAGTCAGGGGGCAATTATTCACCCCTCCACTTT,CASTESGGNYSPLHF
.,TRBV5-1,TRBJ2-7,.,TGCGCCAGCAGCATCGGTCAGGGGTCGGGCGAGCAGTACTTC,CASSIGQGSGEQYF
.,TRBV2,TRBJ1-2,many,TGTGCCAGCAGTGGGGGGCAGGCCTCTTATCATGGCTACACCTTC,CASSGGQASYHGYTF
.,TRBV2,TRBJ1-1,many,TGTGCCAGCGATGGAGGGAAAGCTTTCTTT,CASDGGKAFF
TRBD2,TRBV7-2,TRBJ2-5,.,TGTGCCAGCAGTCCAGGTTGGACTAGCGGGAGCGGGACCCAGTACTTC,CASSPGWTSGSGTQYF
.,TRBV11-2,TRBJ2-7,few,TGTGCCAGCAGCTTAGGTGGCAGGGGGGTAGAAGAGCAGTACTTC,CASSLGGRGVEEQYF
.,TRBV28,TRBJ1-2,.,TGTGCCAGCAGTTTTCACGCAGGGGTCTACTATGGCTACACCTTC,CASSFHAGVYYGYTF
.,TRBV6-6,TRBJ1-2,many,TGTGCCAGCAGTTACTCGAGACGCGGGGCGAACTATGGCTACACCTTC,CASSYSRRGANYGYTF
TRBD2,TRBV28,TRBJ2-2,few,TGTGCGTTGGGGGTAGCGGGGGCCAACACCGGGGAGCTGTTTTTT,CALGVAGANTGELFF
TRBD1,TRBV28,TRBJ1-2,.,TGTGCCAGCAATTCCGGGACAGGGAATAATGGCTACACCTTC,CASNSGTGNNGYTF
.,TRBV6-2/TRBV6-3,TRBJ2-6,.,TGTGCCAGCAGGCATCCTACAGGGAACTCTCTCTCTGGGGCCAACGTCCTGACTTTC,CASRHPTGNSLSGANVLTF